The 26 T cell receptor beta chains below were found in one sample sequenced in a study of T cells in Graves' hyperthyroidism and ophthalmopathy. TCR beta CDR3 region amplification was performed from RNA transcripts. Initially, a first-round RT-PCR of the TCR CDR3 employed the HTBI primer set. TCRdb reprocessed the multiplex PCR reads via MiXCR and lists one record per CDR3 protein. The sample includes roughly 530,000 distinct CDR3 sequences, under 20% of them seen just once. The sequencing input was blood. Receptor source: a young woman with Graves' ophthalmopathy.

This clonotype was seen many times. V gene TRBV6-1 combines with J gene TRBJ2-5; 8 bases match TRBD2. J gave up 4 bases and V 2 bases, and 12 bases lay outside the gene matches. Germline CDR1 is MNHNS and CDR2 is SASEGT. This CDR3 has 17 amino acids. The CDR3 region has the DNA TGTGCCAGCAGTGAACTCGGCGGGGGGTCAACGGGAGAGACCCAGTACTTC. It encodes CASSELGGGSTGETQYF.

This clonotype was seen at least ten times. This rearrangement joins TRBV5-1 to TRBJ2-1; D perhaps matches TRBD1 (6 bases). The CDR3 is made up of 17 amino acids. Germline-derived CDR1 and CDR2 are SGHRS and YFSETQ. V lost 3 bases and J lost 4, with 20 bases in between. CDR3 in amino acids: CASSSQNRVGPYNEQFF. In DNA form, the CDR3 reads TGCGCCAGCAGCTCGCAAAACAGGGTCGGGCCTTACAATGAGCAGTTCTTC.

This clonotype was observed a few times. The chain links TRBV16 to TRBJ1-1; D remains unclear. Germline V lookup: CDR1 KGHSY, CDR2 FQNENV. The CDR3 contains 15 residues. V lost 0 bases to trimming and J lost 0 bases, with 8 bases between them. The CDR3 protein is CASSQSVDLNTEAFF. The CDR3 DNA reads as TGTGCCAGCAGCCAATCGGTTGATTTGAACACTGAAGCTTTCTTT. Drawing the rest from reference TRBV16 and TRBJ1-1, the complete variable domain is GEEVAQTPKHLVRGEGQKAKLYCAPIKGHSYVFWYQQVLKNEFKFLISFQNENVFDETGMPKERFSAKCLPNSPCSLEIQATKLEDSAVYFCASSQSVDLNTEAFFGQGTRLTVV.

This clonotype came up a few times. The V call is TRBV6-2 or TRBV6-3, the J call TRBJ2-1; D not resolved. This CDR3 spans 12 amino acids. V shed 4 bases and J shed 8 bases, with 9 bases lying between them. Per germline, CDR1 MNHEY and CDR2 SVGEGT. CDR3 sequence (DNA): TGTGCCAGCAGTTCTCTTGAGGATGAGCAGTTCTTC. This sequence encodes CASSSLEDEQFF.

The V gene is TRBV5-4, the J gene TRBJ2-3; 9 bases fit TRBD2. The CDR3 totals 16 residues. The germline gives CDR1 SGHNT, CDR2 YYREEE (reference sequence). Unmatched junction bases numbered 7, after V lost 3 bases and J lost 2 bases. CDR3 loop: CASSSIAGALTDTQYF. Here the CDR3 DNA reads TGTGCCAGCAGCTCGATAGCGGGAGCCCTCACAGATACGCAGTATTTT.

With regard to this clonotype: One junction end does not reproduce the germline sequence, and a read error may be involved. The chain joins TRBV24-1 to TRBJ1-2, with TRBD1 identical over 8 bases. The germline gives CDR1 KGHDR, CDR2 SFDVKD. This CDR3 is 16 amino acids long. For the CDR3, the DNA is TGTGCCACCAGTGATTCCGGGACAGGATATAACTATGGCCACACCTTC. Encoded protein: CATSDSGTGYNYGHTF.

This clonotype was recorded many times. V usage is TRBV28 and J usage is TRBJ2-2; unclear D gene. The CDR3 has 12 amino acids. V was clipped by 1 base and J by 13 bases, with 10 bases between them. Germline CDR1 MDHEN, CDR2 SYDVKM. The CDR3 protein is CASSLYGSGLFF. For the CDR3, the DNA is TGTGCCAGCAGTTTATACGGCAGTGGGCTGTTTTTT.

This clonotype was observed at least ten times. The V call is TRBV2, the J call TRBJ2-1, with D perhaps TRBD2 (5 bases). The germline V gene has CDR1 SNHLY and CDR2 FYNNEI. Trimming took off 7 bases at V and 6 bases at J, with 16 bases between the two ends. This CDR3 is 14 amino acids long. This CDR3 is CASMKGRASNEQFF. The CDR3 DNA reads TGTGCCAGCATGAAAGGGCGGGCTTCCAATGAGCAGTTCTTC.

This clonotype has ten or more counts. The genes are TRBV12-3 or TRBV12-4 and TRBJ2-2, with D maybe TRBD2 (5 bases). The CDR3 is made up of 14 amino acids. Trimming removed 4 bases from V and 5 bases from J, with 11 bases in between. The CDR3: CASSSGPGTGELFF. The CDR3 DNA follows: TGTGCCAGCAGTTCAGGACCGGGGACCGGGGAGCTGTTTTTT.

The rearrangement links TRBV28 to TRBJ2-1; weak D call: TRBD1 (5 bases). V was clipped by 6 bases and J by 3 bases, with 12 bases between them. The CDR3 has 14 residues. The germline V gene encodes CDR1 MDHEN and CDR2 SYDVKM. CDR3 nucleotides: TGTGCCAGCAGACCCGACAGAATCTACAATGAGCAGTTCTTC. Its translation is CASRPDRIYNEQFF. Full variable domain (missing parts from reference TRBV28 and TRBJ2-1): DVKVTQSSRYLVKRTGEKVFLECVQDMDHENMFWYRQDPGLGLRLIYFSYDVKMKEKGDIPEGYSVSREKKERFSLILESASTNQTSMYLCASRPDRIYNEQFFGPGTRLTVL.

The V gene is TRBV28, the J gene TRBJ2-7; 8 bases agree with TRBD1. This CDR3 spans 16 amino acids. The germline V gene has CDR1 MDHEN and CDR2 SYDVKM. V gave up 6 bases and J gave up 5 bases; unmatched junction bases: 15. The CDR3 sequence: CASRGGRQGARNEQYF. The CDR3 DNA is TGTGCCAGCAGAGGGGGAAGGCAGGGGGCACGGAACGAGCAGTACTTC.

Concerning this clonotype: A read error may be the cause here, since a much bigger clone is one base away. The V gene is TRBV2, the J gene TRBJ1-2, with 7 positions matching TRBD1. CDR3 size: 12 residues. Germline V gene sequence: CDR1 SNHLY, CDR2 FYNNEI. For the CDR3, the DNA is TGTGCCAGCTTAACAGGGGTTAGTGGCTACGCCTTC. Translating gives CASLTGVSGYAF.

This clonotype has ten or more counts. V is TRBV3-1 and J is TRBJ1-1, with a weak D call TRBD1 (5 bases). This CDR3 comprises 15 residues. Trimming left V 3 bases short and J 1 base short, with 12 bases between. Germline V lookup: CDR1 LGHDT, CDR2 YNNKEL (reference sequence). CDR3 region: CASSHGDLSNTEAFF. The CDR3 nucleotides are TGTGCCAGCAGCCATGGGGACCTCTCGAACACTGAAGCTTTCTTT.

Many counts were recorded for this clonotype. The V gene is TRBV2, the J gene TRBJ1-1; TRBD1 agrees at 7 bases. The CDR3 runs 14 residues. Germline values: CDR1 SNHLY, CDR2 FYNNEI. With 6 bases clipped from V and 3 bases from J, the junction kept 7 bases outside the gene matches. CDR3 residues: CASRGEGGYTEAFF. The CDR3 nucleotides are TGTGCCAGCAGGGGAGAAGGGGGCTACACTGAAGCTTTCTTT.

Comment on this clonotype: A much larger clone lies a single base off, so this may be a read error. The chain recombines TRBV14 with TRBJ2-7; D remains ambiguous. Germline loops: CDR1 SGHDN, CDR2 FVKESK. Deletions cut 3 bases from V and 0 bases from J, with 9 bases between. CDR3 length: 14 amino acids. The CDR3 spells CASSHFANSYEQYF. As DNA, the CDR3 is TGTGCCAGCAGCCATTTCGCGAACTCCTACGAGCAGTACTTC.

The chain is built from TRBV24-1 and TRBJ2-5, with a weak D call TRBD1 (5 bases). Germline CDR1 and CDR2: KGHDR and SFDVKD. This CDR3 has 15 amino acids. V lost 3 bases, J lost 1 base, and 11 bases lay in between. Here the CDR3 DNA reads TGTGCCACCAGTGATGATTACGACAGCCAAGAGACCCAGTACTTC. Translating it yields CATSDDYDSQETQYF.

This clonotype was found a few times. The chain links TRBV6-5 to TRBJ1-2; TRBD1 might be the D (6 bases). V dropped 0 bases and J dropped 4 bases, with 15 bases sitting between them. Germline lookup yields CDR1 MNHEY and CDR2 SVGAGI. The length of the CDR3 is 16 residues. The CDR3 region is CASSYSRAGATYGYTF. The DNA of the CDR3 is TGTGCCAGCAGTTACTCGAGGGCAGGGGCGACCTATGGCTACACCTTC.

This chain connects TRBV28 to TRBJ2-2, with TRBD1 matching 8 bases. V lost 3 bases and J lost 4; bases outside the gene matches: 7. This CDR3 comprises 16 residues. Germline CDR1 MDHEN, CDR2 SYDVKM. Here the CDR3 DNA reads TGTGCCAGCAGTTTTGGACAGGGAAGTGCCACCGGGGAGCTGTTTTTT. It specifies CASSFGQGSATGELFF.

This clonotype came up a few times. The chain has TRBV6-5 and TRBJ1-4, with D tentatively TRBD1 (5 bases). The V end was cut by 0 bases, the J end by 8 bases, with 13 bases between. Germline CDR1 MNHEY, CDR2 SVGAGI. The CDR3 covers 15 residues. This CDR3 reads CASSYSGRGGEKLFF. The CDR3, as DNA: TGTGCCAGCAGTTACTCCGGGAGGGGCGGGGAAAAACTGTTTTTT.

This rearrangement joins TRBV19 to TRBJ1-1; D possibly corresponds to TRBD1 (6 bases). CDR1 is LNHDA, CDR2 SQIVND, per germline (reference sequence). Trimming took 3 bases from V and 1 from J, leaving 15 bases between them. The CDR3 covers 16 residues. CDR3 in DNA: TGTGCCAGTAGTATTTTATCCGACAGGCGGAACACTGAAGCTTTCTTT. As protein: CASSILSDRRNTEAFF.

The chain uses TRBV7-9 and TRBJ1-1; D perhaps matches TRBD1 (5 bases). The V gene lost 5 bases and the J gene lost 1 base, with 14 bases spanning the gap. Germline V gene lookup returns CDR1 SEHNR and CDR2 FQNEAQ (reference sequence). The CDR3 has 15 amino acids. CDR3 sequence: CASSPPGLRNTEAFF. CDR3 coding DNA: TGTGCCAGCAGCCCTCCGGGACTCAGGAACACTGAAGCTTTCTTT. The full variable domain, with the rest looked up from reference TRBV7-9 and TRBJ1-1, is DTGVSQNPRHKITKRGQNVTFRCDPISEHNRLYWYRQTLGQGPEFLTYFQNEAQLEKSRLLSDRFSAERPKGSFSTLEIQRTEQGDSAMYLCASSPPGLRNTEAFFGQGTRLTVV.

This clonotype has at least ten counts. The V call is TRBV28, the J call TRBJ2-5, with a tentative D call TRBD2 (7 bases). V was trimmed by 6 bases and J by 5 bases, leaving 19 bases between them. This CDR3 has 15 amino acids. CDR1 is MDHEN, CDR2 SYDVKM, per germline. CDR3 DNA sequence: TGTGCCAGCAGCCCGGGCCGGGGGGCGCGGGAGACCCAGTACTTC. Translating gives CASSPGRGARETQYF. The whole variable domain, remainder taken from reference TRBV28 and TRBJ2-5, is DVKVTQSSRYLVKRTGEKVFLECVQDMDHENMFWYRQDPGLGLRLIYFSYDVKMKEKGDIPEGYSVSREKKERFSLILESASTNQTSMYLCASSPGRGARETQYFGPGTRLLVL.

The chain combines TRBV2 with TRBJ1-1; D is undetermined. This CDR3 has 11 amino acids. Germline CDR1 is SNHLY and CDR2 is FYNNEI. V was cut by 1 base and J by 8 bases, with 5 bases left in between. Here the CDR3 DNA reads TGTGCCAGCAGTGAAGGGGAGGAAGCTTTCTTT. Translating it yields CASSEGEEAFF.

This clonotype has a count of ten or more. The chain is built from TRBV3-1 and TRBJ1-2; possible D gene TRBD1, 5 bases. V was cut by 3 bases and J by 8 bases, with 16 bases left in between. The CDR3 sequence is 14 residues long. The germline CDR1 and CDR2 sequences are LGHDT and YNNKEL (reference sequence). The CDR3 nucleotides are TGTGCCAGCAGCCATAGCCAGGGCGTGGGGGGCTACACCTTC. Translated, it gives CASSHSQGVGGYTF. Full variable domain (remainder filled in from reference TRBV3-1 and TRBJ1-2): DTAVSQTPKYLVTQMGNDKSIKCEQNLGHDTMYWYKQDSKKFLKIMFSYNNKELIINETVPNRFSPKSPDKAHLNLHINSLELGDSAVYFCASSHSQGVGGYTFGSGTRLTVV.

This clonotype was seen repeatedly, ten times or more. The chain recombines TRBV2 with TRBJ1-5; possibly TRBD1 for D (5 bases). CDR3 length equals 15 residues. V lost 3 bases and J lost 7, with 16 bases in between. The germline V gene encodes CDR1 SNHLY and CDR2 FYNNEI. The CDR3 protein is CASSDGGVLGQPQHF. Written as DNA, the CDR3 is TGTGCCAGCAGTGACGGGGGGGTTCTCGGGCAGCCCCAGCATTTT.

This clonotype came up many times. V is TRBV20-1 and J is TRBJ2-1; D unresolved. This CDR3 region has 14 residues. With 0 bases removed from V and 2 bases from J, the gap between germline ends came to 8 bases. Per germline, CDR1 DFQATT and CDR2 SNEGSKA (reference sequence). The CDR3 is CSARDPGAYNEQFF. The CDR3 DNA reads TGCAGTGCTAGAGATCCCGGAGCCTACAATGAGCAGTTCTTC.